This T cell receptor (beta chain) is drawn from a study of T cell responses to AZD1222 COVID-19 vaccine (dated by TCRdb to the early 2020s). Study-wide context: AZD1222 recipients with second doses at about 4 weeks or about 12 weeks were pooled, because spike-specific TCR depth and breadth did not differ between schedules. TCR sequencing was performed for 230 to 250 trial participants, of whom 200 to 220 were given two doses of AZD1222 and approximately 25 were given two doses of MenACWY control vaccine. Trial participants were enrolled by age into subgroups of 18-55, 56-69 and 70-plus years, and roughly 150, 30 and 60 TCR-sequenced participants, respectively, were included in these subgroups. The paper's findings and limits, for the study overall: Spike-specific TCR breadth and depth rose significantly after two AZD1222 doses compared with day 0 and with MenACWY recipients. The whole spike protein was spanned by vaccine-associated CD4 TCRs, and dominant responses were seen in regions 160-218 and 743-854. Participants were mostly white British and included more females than males, and it was suggested by the authors that clonal diversity may have been underestimated. Only a handful of AZD1222 recipients were SARS-CoV-2 seropositive at baseline, limiting conclusions about previously exposed vaccinees. Because no samples from the day 14 peak response were available, repertoires could be characterized only after the peak T cell response. Epitopes outside the regions mutated in the B.1.351 and B.1.1.7 variants were reportedly recognized by nearly half of the unique spike-specific TCRs. The 56-69-year group was small, and its depth increase did not reach significance, likely because of low power.

The label giving this sample's time point can be read as: baseline before first vaccination. Samples from vaccinated people were obtained from the UK trials COV001 and COV002, which included a single-blind randomized controlled phase 2/3 trial of AZD1222 (ChAdOx1 nCoV-19) in healthy adults. Trial participant PBMC samples were collected at day 0 and day 28 after the second dose for TCRbeta chain sequencing. Based on the germline V gene, the CDR1 and CDR2 sequences are SNHLY and FYNNEI. Taken from cysteine to phenylalanine, the CDR3 has 12 residues. Of the read, only the CDR3 DNA is kept; its 36 bases are in frame from base 1. V was cut back by 4 bases and J by 4 bases, leaving a gap of 7 bases between them. The CDR3 regions of human TCRbeta chains were analyzed by immunosequencing. Per the authors' processing: Repertoire TCRs were checked for matches against a reference library of SARS-CoV-2-specific TCRs that had been generated using the MIRA antigen-specificity platform. Breadth meant the fraction of unique TCRs that were SARS-CoV-2-associated, whereas depth meant the fraction of total T cells that were SARS-CoV-2-associated. Using the MIRA data, each spike-specific TCR was mapped to the spike region that the TCR reacts to and placed in a CD4 or CD8 class. Log10-transformed breadth and depth values were compared by one-way ANOVA with Sidak's multiple comparisons tests. This immuneACCESS table, as held by TCRdb, lists in-frame sequences with V and J called but not all clones. Of the missing ones, under half trace to an unresolved V gene in checked studies; the others have no known cause. D and trimming come from the DNA, and the V and J calls and clone size come from that table. In this sample the table shows around 140,000 clones, 70% to 90% of which occur a single time. Together, the top ten hold 7.5% to 8.5% of the sample.

Of note for this clone: Its cognate antigen has yet to be identified. No base quality information exists; no much larger clone differs at one position.

The chain links TRBV2 with TRBJ2-5; the D region is possibly TRBD1 or TRBD2, each matching across 6 bases. The sequence was collected from an adult in good health. The sequencing used peripheral blood, collected on day 0 of AZD1222 vaccination. The DNA sequence follows: TGTGCCAGCAGTGGGGGGGCAGAGACCCAGTACTTC. The resulting protein is CASSGGAETQYF.